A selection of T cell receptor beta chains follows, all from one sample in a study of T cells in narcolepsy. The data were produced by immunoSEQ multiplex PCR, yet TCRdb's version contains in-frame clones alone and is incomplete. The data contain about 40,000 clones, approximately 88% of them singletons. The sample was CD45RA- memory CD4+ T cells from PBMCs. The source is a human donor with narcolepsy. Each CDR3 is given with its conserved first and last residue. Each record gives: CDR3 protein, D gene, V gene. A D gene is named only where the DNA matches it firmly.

CAISESNQPQHF | NA | TRBV10-3
CASSIRRGSDEQYF | NA | TRBV19
CASSHGGGPLYEQYF | TRBD2 | TRBV28
CASSDRASDTGELFF | NA | TRBV5-1
CASVRDSFYTGELFF | NA | TRBV28
CASCETVTGELFF | NA | TRBV6-1
CASSRSRTGGNEQFF | TRBD1 | TRBV18
CASSPGWGQGADLPQHF | TRBD1 | TRBV27
CASSLTGRGDTQYF | NA | TRBV5-4
CASSFGTGSSQPQHF | TRBD1 | TRBV19
CASSLDSRPTTEAFF | NA | TRBV7-8
CATSRDRDRSGNTIYF | NA | TRBV15
CASSFYRSSYEQYF | NA | TRBV11-3
CASSRGLAGPLEYF | TRBD2 | TRBV6-6
CSVRGLALINTDTQYF | TRBD2 | TRBV29-1
CASSVQQVYGYTF | NA | TRBV6-1
CASSTDRGASSYNEQFF | TRBD1 | TRBV11-2
CASSAQGGRETQHF | NA | TRBV9
CASSEARQVHGYTF | NA | TRBV6-1
CASKTGGDGEKLFF | NA | TRBV6-1
CASSLGTGGGEKLFF | TRBD1 | TRBV7-2
CASSSNTGAGETQYF | TRBD1 | TRBV7-7
CASSPRTGDSYEQYF | TRBD1 | TRBV18
CASSLRVGYNQPQHF | NA | TRBV6-6
CASSSYPDRNTEAFF | NA | TRBV5-5
CASSKGVVLAGSSSMVFYEQYF | TRBD2 | TRBV4-1
CASSPGQRYYGYTF | NA | TRBV6-5
CASSVEAPDTQYF | NA | TRBV2
CASSQDRATNQPQHF | NA | TRBV4-3
CASSPHRFLNSPLHF | NA | TRBV9
CASSALVASLPGELFF | NA | TRBV7-2
CASSEPGQGNPYEQYF | TRBD1 | TRBV6-1
CASSSLGTQSEKLFF | NA | TRBV5-6
CASSFTGNEKLFF | NA | TRBV11-1
CASSLVPGFEKLFF | NA | TRBV5-1
CASSSGDRGIYGYTF | TRBD1 | TRBV6-5
CASSPGQGMNTEAFF | TRBD1 | TRBV5-6
CASSLATDTQYF | NA | TRBV5-1
CASNRVAGTTDTQYF | TRBD2 | TRBV2
CATSRRTSGSYEQYF | TRBD2 | TRBV15
CASSPTSLDRSGTEAFF | NA | TRBV18
CASSPAGTGIGTGELFF | TRBD1 | TRBV7-2
CASSITSGTVYEQYF | TRBD1 | TRBV19
CASSPGVGSTDTQYF | NA | TRBV9
CASRWTLLTGELFF | NA | TRBV2
CASTSGSRATGELFF | NA | TRBV28
CASSSAPGLVGETQYF | TRBD2 | TRBV5-1
CASSYSIGGRDEQYF | NA | TRBV6-5
CATSQDRAGNTEAFF | TRBD1 | TRBV15
CASSFGPGNTIYF | NA | TRBV11-3
CASSFRDRGRTYGYTF | TRBD1 | TRBV5-5
CASSPGEMGSGNTIYF | NA | TRBV5-1
CASSQEGLAGDNYEQYF | TRBD2 | TRBV4-2